This is a list of T cell receptor beta chains from one sample in a study of blood T cells in healthy people across ages. TCRdb reanalysed the 5' RACE reads using MiXCR and keeps one entry per CDR3 protein. The sample carries roughly 640,000 distinct CDR3 sequences, about 28% recorded once. What was sequenced was blood. These receptor sequences come from a woman of 80 years or more in good health. The CDR3 runs from the conserved cysteine through the conserved F or W. The D gene is left open where the match is weak. Clone size is stated in some rows and not others, as once, few, many or a class when expanded.

V	J	size	D	CDR3	DNA
TRBV4-1	TRBJ2-1	many	.	CASSQDLGESSYNEQFF	TGCGCCAGCAGCCAAGATTTAGGGGAGAGCTCCTACAATGAGCAGTTCTTC
TRBV12-3/TRBV12-4	TRBJ1-3	.	.	CASSLRDPGNTIYF	TGTGCCAGCAGTTTAAGGGACCCGGGAAACACCATATATTTT
TRBV5-1	TRBJ2-1	many	.	CASTPRLGTHNEQFF	TGCGCCAGCACCCCCCGGCTAGGGACCCACAATGAGCAGTTCTTC
TRBV11-2	TRBJ2-3	many	TRBD2	CASSSRGGRTDTQYF	TGTGCCAGCAGCTCTCGGGGGGGCCGGACAGATACGCAGTATTTT
TRBV12-3/TRBV12-4	TRBJ2-5	many	TRBD1	CASSLMAGGSSETQYF	TGTGCCAGCAGTTTAATGGCAGGGGGAAGTAGCGAGACCCAGTACTTC
TRBV30	TRBJ2-3	few	TRBD2	CAWRGRSGGPDTQYF	TGTGCCTGGAGGGGGAGGAGCGGGGGGCCGGATACGCAGTATTTT
TRBV5-1	TRBJ1-1	few	.	CASSIQPGNTEAFF	TGCGCCAGCAGCATCCAGCCTGGGAACACTGAAGCTTTCTTT
TRBV11-2	TRBJ2-2	.	.	CASSVQGRRITGELFF	TGTGCCAGCAGCGTCCAAGGGCGCAGGATCACCGGGGAGCTGTTTTTT
TRBV7-2	TRBJ2-1	.	.	CASSLVVQRSYEQFF	TGTGCCAGCAGCTTAGTAGTTCAGCGATCCTACGAGCAGTTCTTC
TRBV6-1	TRBJ1-6	many	.	CASSEASGRNSPLHF	TGTGCCAGCAGTGAAGCTTCAGGGCGTAATTCACCCCTCCACTTT
TRBV20-1	TRBJ2-6	many	TRBD1	CSARERTGQLSGANVLTF	TGCAGTGCTAGAGAGAGGACAGGGCAGTTATCTGGGGCCAACGTCCTGACTTTC
TRBV4-3	TRBJ1-2	.	.	CASSQVLGHDYGYTF	TGCGCCAGCAGCCAAGTTTTGGGACACGACTATGGCTACACCTTC
TRBV21-1	TRBJ1-2	.	.	CASSGPGTGGSGYTF	TGTGCCAGCAGCGGACCCGGGACAGGGGGTTCTGGCTACACCTTC
TRBV7-3	TRBJ2-1	many	.	CASSLHSGGLGEQFF	TGTGCCAGCAGCTTACACTCGGGGGGCCTCGGTGAGCAGTTCTTC
TRBV5-4	TRBJ2-5	.	.	CASRSDPAARVETQYF	TGTGCCAGCAGGTCGGACCCGGCCGCGAGGGTAGAGACCCAGTACTTC
TRBV29-1	TRBJ2-1	many	TRBD2	CSVARRGAGNEQFF	TGCAGCGTTGCACGGCGGGGGGCGGGGAATGAGCAGTTCTTC
TRBV7-8	TRBJ2-1	many	.	CASSKRQLAEYDEQFF	TGTGCCAGCAGCAAAAGGCAACTAGCCGAATACGATGAGCAGTTCTTC
TRBV6-1	TRBJ1-5	.	.	CASGGGRISNQPQHF	TGTGCCAGCGGTGGGGGAAGAATTAGCAATCAGCCCCAGCATTTT
TRBV27	TRBJ2-7	few	.	CASSTLGVVAYEQYF	TGTGCCAGCAGCACCCTGGGGGTGGTAGCCTACGAGCAGTACTTC
TRBV18	TRBJ2-3	.	TRBD2	CASSPQNGGAPDTQYF	TGTGCCAGCTCACCACAAAACGGGGGGGCCCCAGATACGCAGTATTTT
TRBV29-1	TRBJ2-1	.	.	CSVLQGSSYNEQFF	TGCAGCGTTTTACAGGGTAGCTCCTACAATGAGCAGTTCTTC
TRBV6-2/TRBV6-3	TRBJ1-6	many	.	CASSRDLRESPLHF	TGTGCCAGCAGCCGGGACCTAAGAGAATCACCCCTCCACTTT
TRBV27	TRBJ1-1	few	.	CASSLLSQNTEAFF	TGTGCCAGCAGTTTATTATCCCAGAACACTGAAGCTTTCTTT
TRBV11-2	TRBJ2-1	.	.	CASSLGQALSYNEQFF	TGTGCCAGCAGCTTAGGACAGGCTCTCTCCTACAATGAGCAGTTCTTC
TRBV28	TRBJ1-4	few	.	CASSIQASTNEKLFF	TGTGCCAGCAGTATACAAGCATCAACTAATGAAAAACTGTTTTTT
TRBV7-9	TRBJ1-2	many	.	CASSDQGSTKSYTF	TGTGCCAGCAGCGACCAGGGTTCGACTAAGAGCTACACCTTC
TRBV9	TRBJ1-3	.	.	CASSVEGSGNTVYF	TGTGCCAGCAGCGTAGAAGGTTCTGGAAACACCGTATATTTT
TRBV5-4	TRBJ1-2	many	.	CASSPNRNANYGYTF	TGTGCCAGCAGCCCAAACAGGAACGCTAACTATGGCTACACCTTC
TRBV5-5	TRBJ1-2	few	.	CASSLGGAGYTF	TGTGCCAGCAGCTTGGGCGGAGCTGGCTACACCTTC
TRBV5-1	TRBJ2-1	.	TRBD2	CTSSPRTSGVSEQFF	TGCACCAGCAGCCCGAGGACTAGCGGGGTCAGTGAGCAGTTCTTC
TRBV28	TRBJ1-5	many	.	CASSSPQGNDQPQHF	TGTGCCAGCAGTTCCCCTCAGGGCAATGATCAGCCCCAGCATTTT